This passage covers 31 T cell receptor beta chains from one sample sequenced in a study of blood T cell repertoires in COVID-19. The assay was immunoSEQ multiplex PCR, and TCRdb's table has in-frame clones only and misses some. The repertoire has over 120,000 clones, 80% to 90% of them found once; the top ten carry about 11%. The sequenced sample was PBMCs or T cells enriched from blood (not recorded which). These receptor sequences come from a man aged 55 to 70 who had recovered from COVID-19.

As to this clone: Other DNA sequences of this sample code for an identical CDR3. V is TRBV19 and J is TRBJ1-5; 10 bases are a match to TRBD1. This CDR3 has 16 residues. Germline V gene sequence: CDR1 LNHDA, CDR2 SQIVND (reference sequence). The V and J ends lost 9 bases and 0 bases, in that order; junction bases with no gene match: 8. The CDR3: CASRDRGLNSNQPQHF. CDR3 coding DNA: TGTGCCAGCCGGGACAGGGGACTAAATAGCAATCAGCCCCAGCATTTT.

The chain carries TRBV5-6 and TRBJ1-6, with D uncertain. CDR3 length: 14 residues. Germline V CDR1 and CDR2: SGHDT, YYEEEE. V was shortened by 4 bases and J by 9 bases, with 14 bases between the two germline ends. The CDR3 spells CASSEGGWSSPLHF. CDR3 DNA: TGTGCCAGCAGCGAAGGCGGGTGGAGTTCACCCCTCCACTTT.

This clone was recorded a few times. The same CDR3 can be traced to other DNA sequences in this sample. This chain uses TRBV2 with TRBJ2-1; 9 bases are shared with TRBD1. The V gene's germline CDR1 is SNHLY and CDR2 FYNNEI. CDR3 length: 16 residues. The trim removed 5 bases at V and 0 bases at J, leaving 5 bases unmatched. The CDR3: CASSLGTGSSYNEQFF. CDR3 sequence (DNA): TGTGCCAGCAGTCTAGGGACAGGGAGCTCCTACAATGAGCAGTTCTTC.

The CDR3 reads CASRLGQRGNTQYF. The CDR3 nucleotides are TGTGCCAGCAGACTGGGACAGCGTGGAAATACGCAGTATTTT. The chain employs TRBV28 and TRBJ2-3; 7 bases are shared with TRBD1. Germline assignment: CDR1 MDHEN and CDR2 SYDVKM. The CDR3 has 14 residues. The V segment lost 6 bases and the J segment 7 bases; nucleotides outside the gene matches: 10.

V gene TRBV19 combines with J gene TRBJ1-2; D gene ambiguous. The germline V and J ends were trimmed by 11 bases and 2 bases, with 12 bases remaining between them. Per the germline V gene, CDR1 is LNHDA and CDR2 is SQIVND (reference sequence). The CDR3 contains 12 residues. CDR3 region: CAAREGNYGYTF. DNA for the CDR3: TGTGCCGCACGAGAGGGAAACTATGGCTACACCTTC.

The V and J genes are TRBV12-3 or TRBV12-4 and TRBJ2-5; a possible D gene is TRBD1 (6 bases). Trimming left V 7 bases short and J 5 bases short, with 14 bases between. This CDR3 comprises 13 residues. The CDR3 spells CASNRAPAETQYF. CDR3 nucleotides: TGTGCCAGCAACAGGGCCCCGGCGGAGACCCAGTACTTC.

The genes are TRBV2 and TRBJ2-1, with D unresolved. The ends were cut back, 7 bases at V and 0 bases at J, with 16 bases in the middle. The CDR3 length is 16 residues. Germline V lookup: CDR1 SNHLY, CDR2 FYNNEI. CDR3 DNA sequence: TGTGCCAGCACCCCCTCGAGCTGGAGCTCCTACAATGAGCAGTTCTTC. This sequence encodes CASTPSSWSSYNEQFF.

CDR3: CASSYLGGGAGDEQFF. The CDR3 nucleotides are TGTGCCAGCAGTTACTTAGGCGGGGGGGCCGGTGATGAGCAGTTCTTC. V and J are TRBV6-5 and TRBJ2-1, with TRBD2 matching over 9 bases. The CDR3 is 16 amino acids. Trimming removed 1 base from V and 8 bases from J; junction bases left unmatched: 9. Germline V gene lookup returns CDR1 MNHEY and CDR2 SVGAGI.

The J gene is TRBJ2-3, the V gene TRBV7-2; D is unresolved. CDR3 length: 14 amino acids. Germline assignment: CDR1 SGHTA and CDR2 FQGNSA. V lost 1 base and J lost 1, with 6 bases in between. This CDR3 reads CASSLVRGTDTQYF. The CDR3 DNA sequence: TGTGCCAGCAGCTTAGTGCGCGGCACAGATACGCAGTATTTT.

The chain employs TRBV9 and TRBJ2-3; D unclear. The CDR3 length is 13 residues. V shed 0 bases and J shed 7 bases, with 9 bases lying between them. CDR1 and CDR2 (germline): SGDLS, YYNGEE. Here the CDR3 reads CASSVAHGNTQYF. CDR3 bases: TGTGCCAGCAGCGTAGCTCACGGTAATACGCAGTATTTT.

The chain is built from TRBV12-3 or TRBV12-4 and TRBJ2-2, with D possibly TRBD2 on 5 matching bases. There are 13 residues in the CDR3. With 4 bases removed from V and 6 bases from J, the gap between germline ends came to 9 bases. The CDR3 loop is CASSYTSSGELFF. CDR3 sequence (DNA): TGTGCCAGCAGTTACACTAGTTCCGGGGAGCTGTTTTTT.

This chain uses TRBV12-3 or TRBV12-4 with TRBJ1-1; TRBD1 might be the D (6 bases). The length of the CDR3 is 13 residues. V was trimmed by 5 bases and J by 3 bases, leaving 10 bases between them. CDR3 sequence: CASSRNRDTEAFF. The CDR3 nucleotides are TGTGCCAGCAGTAGAAACAGGGACACTGAAGCTTTCTTT.

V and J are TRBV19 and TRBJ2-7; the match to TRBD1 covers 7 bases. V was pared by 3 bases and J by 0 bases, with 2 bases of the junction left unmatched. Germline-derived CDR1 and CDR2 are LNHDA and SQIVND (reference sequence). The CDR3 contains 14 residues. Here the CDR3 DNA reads TGTGCCAGTAGTATCAGGGACAGCTCCTACGAGCAGTACTTC. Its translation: CASSIRDSSYEQYF.

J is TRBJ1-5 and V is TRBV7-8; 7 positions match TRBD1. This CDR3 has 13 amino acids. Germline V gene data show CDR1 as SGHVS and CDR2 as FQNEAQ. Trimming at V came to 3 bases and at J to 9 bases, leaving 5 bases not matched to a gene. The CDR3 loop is CASSFGTELPQHF. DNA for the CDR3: TGTGCCAGCAGCTTTGGGACAGAACTGCCCCAGCATTTT.

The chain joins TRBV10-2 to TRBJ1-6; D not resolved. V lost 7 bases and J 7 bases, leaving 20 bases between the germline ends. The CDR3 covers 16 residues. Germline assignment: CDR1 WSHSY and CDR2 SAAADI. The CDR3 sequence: CASTPLGGGGNSPLHF. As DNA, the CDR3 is TGCGCCAGCACCCCCCTCGGAGGAGGAGGCAATTCACCCCTCCACTTT.

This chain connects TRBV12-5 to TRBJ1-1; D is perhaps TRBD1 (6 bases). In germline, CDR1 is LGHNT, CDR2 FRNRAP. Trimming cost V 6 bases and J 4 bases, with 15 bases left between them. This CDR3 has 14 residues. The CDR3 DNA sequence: TGTGCTAGTGGCCAACAGGGTTGGAGCACTGAAGCTTTCTTT. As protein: CASGQQGWSTEAFF.

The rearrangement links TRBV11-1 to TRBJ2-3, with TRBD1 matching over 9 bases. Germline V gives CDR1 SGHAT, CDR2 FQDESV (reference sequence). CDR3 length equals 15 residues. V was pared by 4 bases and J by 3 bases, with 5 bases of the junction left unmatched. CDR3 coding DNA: TGTGCCAGCAGCTGGGACAGGGAAGTTACAGATACGCAGTATTTT. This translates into CASSWDREVTDTQYF.

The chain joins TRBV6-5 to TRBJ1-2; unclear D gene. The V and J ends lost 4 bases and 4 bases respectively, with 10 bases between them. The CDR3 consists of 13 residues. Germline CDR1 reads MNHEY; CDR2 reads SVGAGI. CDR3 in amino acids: CASSFGGGYGYTF. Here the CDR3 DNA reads TGTGCCAGCAGTTTTGGCGGTGGCTATGGCTACACCTTC.

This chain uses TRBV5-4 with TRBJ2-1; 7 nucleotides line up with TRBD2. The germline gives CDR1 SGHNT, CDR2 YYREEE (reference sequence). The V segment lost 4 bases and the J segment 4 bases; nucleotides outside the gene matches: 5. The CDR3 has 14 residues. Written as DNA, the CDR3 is TGTGCCAGCAGCCCGAGGGGACTATACAATGAGCAGTTCTTC. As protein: CASSPRGLYNEQFF.

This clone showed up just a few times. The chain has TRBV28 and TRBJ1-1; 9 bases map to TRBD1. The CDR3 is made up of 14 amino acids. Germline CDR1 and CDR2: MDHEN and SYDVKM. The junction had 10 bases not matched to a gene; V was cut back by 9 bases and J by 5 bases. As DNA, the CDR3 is TGTGCCAGTCGAAGCGGGACAGGGTTGACTGAAGCTTTCTTT. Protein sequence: CASRSGTGLTEAFF. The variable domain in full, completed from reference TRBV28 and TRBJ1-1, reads DVKVTQSSRYLVKRTGEKVFLECVQDMDHENMFWYRQDPGLGLRLIYFSYDVKMKEKGDIPEGYSVSREKKERFSLILESASTNQTSMYLCASRSGTGLTEAFFGQGTRLTVV.

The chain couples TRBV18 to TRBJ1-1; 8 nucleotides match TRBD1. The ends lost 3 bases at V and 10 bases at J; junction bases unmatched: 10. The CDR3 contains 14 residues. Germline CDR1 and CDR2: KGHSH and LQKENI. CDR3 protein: CASSPPGQARGAFF. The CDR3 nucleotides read TGTGCCAGCTCACCTCCGGGACAGGCCAGAGGAGCTTTCTTT.

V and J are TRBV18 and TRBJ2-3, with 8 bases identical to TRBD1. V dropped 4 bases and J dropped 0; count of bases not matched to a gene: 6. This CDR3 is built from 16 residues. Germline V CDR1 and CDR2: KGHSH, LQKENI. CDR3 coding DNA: TGTGCCAGCTCACGTGACAGGGGTAGTAGCACAGATACGCAGTATTTT. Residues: CASSRDRGSSTDTQYF.

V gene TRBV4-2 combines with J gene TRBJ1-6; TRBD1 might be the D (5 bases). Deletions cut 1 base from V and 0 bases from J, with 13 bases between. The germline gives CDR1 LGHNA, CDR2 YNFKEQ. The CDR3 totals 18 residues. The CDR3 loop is CASSQARQGTSYNSPLHF. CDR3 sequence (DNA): TGTGCCAGCAGCCAAGCACGTCAGGGAACCTCCTATAATTCACCCCTCCACTTT.

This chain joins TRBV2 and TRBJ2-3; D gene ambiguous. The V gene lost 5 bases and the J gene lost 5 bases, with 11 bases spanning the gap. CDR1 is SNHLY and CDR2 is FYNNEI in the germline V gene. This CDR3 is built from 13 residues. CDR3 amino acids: CASSYLTGDTQYF. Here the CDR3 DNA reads TGTGCCAGCAGTTACCTCACGGGAGATACGCAGTATTTT. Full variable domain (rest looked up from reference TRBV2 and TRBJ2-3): EPEVTQTPSHQVTQMGQEVILRCVPISNHLYFYWYRQILGQKVEFLVSFYNNEISEKSEIFDDQFSVERPDGSNFTLKIRSTKLEDSAMYFCASSYLTGDTQYFGPGTRLTVL.

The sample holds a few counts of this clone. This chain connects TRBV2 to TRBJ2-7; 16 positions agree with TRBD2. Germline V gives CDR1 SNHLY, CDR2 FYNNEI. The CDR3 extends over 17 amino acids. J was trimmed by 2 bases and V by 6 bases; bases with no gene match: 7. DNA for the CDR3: TGTGCCAGCAGAAAGGGACTAGCGGGAGGGACAGCCTACGAGCAGTACTTC. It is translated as CASRKGLAGGTAYEQYF.

The CDR3 sequence: CAVRTGTVVTQYF. CDR3 bases: TGTGCCGTCCGGACGGGGACAGTCGTCACCCAGTACTTC. This sequence joins TRBV6-5 and TRBJ2-5; the match to TRBD1 covers 7 bases. Germline values: CDR1 MNHEY, CDR2 SVGAGI. The CDR3 runs 13 residues. The trim removed 11 bases at V and 8 bases at J, leaving 14 bases unmatched.

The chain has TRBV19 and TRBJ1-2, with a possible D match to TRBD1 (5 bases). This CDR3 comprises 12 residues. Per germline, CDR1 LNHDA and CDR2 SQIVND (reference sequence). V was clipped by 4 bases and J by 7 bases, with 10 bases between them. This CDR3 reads CASSTRGSGYTF. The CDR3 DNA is TGTGCCAGTAGTACCCGGGGGTCTGGCTACACCTTC.

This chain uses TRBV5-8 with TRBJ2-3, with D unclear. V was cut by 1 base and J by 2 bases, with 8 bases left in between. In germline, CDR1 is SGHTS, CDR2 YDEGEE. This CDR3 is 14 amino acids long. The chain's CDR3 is CASSLSLNTDTQYF. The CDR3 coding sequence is TGTGCCAGCAGCTTGAGCTTAAACACAGATACGCAGTATTTT.

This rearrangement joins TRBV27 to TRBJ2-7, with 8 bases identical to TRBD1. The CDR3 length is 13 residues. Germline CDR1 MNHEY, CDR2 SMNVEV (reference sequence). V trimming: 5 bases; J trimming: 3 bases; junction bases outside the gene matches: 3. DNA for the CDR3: TGTGCCAGCAGTCTCGACAGGGGCTACGAGCAGTACTTC. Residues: CASSLDRGYEQYF.

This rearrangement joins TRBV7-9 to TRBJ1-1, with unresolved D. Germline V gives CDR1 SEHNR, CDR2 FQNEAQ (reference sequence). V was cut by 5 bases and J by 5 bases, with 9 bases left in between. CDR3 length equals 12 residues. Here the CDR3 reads CASSRARTEAFF. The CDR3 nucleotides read TGTGCCAGCAGCAGGGCGAGGACTGAAGCTTTCTTT.

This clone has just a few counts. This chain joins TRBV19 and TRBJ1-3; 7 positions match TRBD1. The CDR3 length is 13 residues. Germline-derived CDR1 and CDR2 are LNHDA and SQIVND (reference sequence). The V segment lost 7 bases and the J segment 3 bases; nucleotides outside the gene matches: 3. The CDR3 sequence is CASKTGFGNTIYF. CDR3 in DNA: TGTGCCAGTAAGACAGGGTTTGGAAACACCATATATTTT.